This T cell receptor (beta chain) was captured by sequencing in a study (dated by TCRdb to 2015 to 2018). About the investigation overall: Human CD8+ TCR repertoires recognizing immunodominant viral antigens were characterized by means of sequence and structural analyses. Results and caveats for the whole study, not just this receptor: According to the report, the CD8+ TCR repertoires were highly diverse, and those specific to different immunodominant viral antigens were distinct from each other.

TCRdb records Illumina HiSeq 2500 as the sequencer. The public reads were reprocessed in TCRdb via fastp at Q25 and MiXCR, keeping in-frame beta chains. Rows with one shared CDR3 protein collapse into an entry with the most common genes and DNA. The sample records over 950 distinct CDR3 sequences, around two fifths of which are singletons. The ten largest clones represent approximately 65% of the sample. A remark on this clonotype: The clone's antigen remains unknown. One base away lies a much larger clone, so this may be a sequencing read error.

This TCR was recovered from a male donor. Sequencing was performed on CD8+ T cells (not recorded whether cultured).

The DNA reads TGTGCCAGTAGTTTCCAGAGCGACGATGAGCAGTTCTTC. It translates as CASSFQSDDEQFF. The chain couples TRBV19 to TRBJ2-1; confidence is insufficient to name the D gene. From the cysteine through the phenylalanine, the CDR3 covers 13 amino acids. CDR3 DNA only is kept here, 39 bases in frame from base 1. Per the germline V gene (reference sequence), LNHDA is the CDR1 and SQIVND is the CDR2. The junction carries 13 bases between V and J, which are trimmed by 5 bases and 8 bases respectively.